Following are 17 T cell receptor beta chains from one sample sequenced in a study of shared clonotypes between healthy human individuals. Only in-frame clones appear in the TCRdb table, and some are missing; sequencing was by immunoSEQ multiplex PCR. Of about 2.4 million clones listed, approximately 90% were seen once; the top ten hold about 0.13%. Sequencing input: naive CD4+ T cells sorted from blood. Subset denoted: CD45RA+ positively selected. These receptors originate from a man aged 18 to 35 in good health.

The rearrangement links TRBV28 to TRBJ2-7; tentative D call: TRBD1 (6 bases). Germline V lookup: CDR1 MDHEN, CDR2 SYDVKM. The CDR3 is made up of 15 amino acids. The V and J ends lost 3 bases and 2 bases respectively, with 14 bases between them. CDR3: CASSFLVGAAYEQYF. CDR3 in DNA: TGTGCCAGCAGTTTTCTCGTGGGGGCCGCCTACGAGCAGTACTTC. Full variable domain (missing parts from reference TRBV28 and TRBJ2-7): DVKVTQSSRYLVKRTGEKVFLECVQDMDHENMFWYRQDPGLGLRLIYFSYDVKMKEKGDIPEGYSVSREKKERFSLILESASTNQTSMYLCASSFLVGAAYEQYFGPGTRLTVT.

This rearrangement joins TRBV7-8 to TRBJ2-7; either TRBD1 or TRBD2 may supply D (5 bases each). V was cut by 1 base and J by 6 bases, with 13 bases left in between. Germline values: CDR1 SGHVS, CDR2 FQNEAQ. This CDR3 spans 14 amino acids. CDR3 sequence (DNA): TGTGCCAGCAGCTTAGTCCCCGGGGACGGCGAGCAGTACTTC. This gives the protein CASSLVPGDGEQYF.

This clone was observed a single time. The CDR3 reads CASSEQGSTDTQYF. The CDR3 DNA follows: TGCGCCAGCAGTGAGCAGGGGAGCACAGATACGCAGTATTTT. The chain carries TRBV10-2 and TRBJ2-3, with a tentative D call TRBD1 (6 bases). Germline V gives CDR1 WSHSY, CDR2 SAAADI. The CDR3 consists of 14 residues. V lost 2 bases and J lost 0, with 6 bases in between.

This clone has a single count. Other DNA sequences in the sample encode the same CDR3. The chain carries TRBV9 and TRBJ2-3; D tentatively fits TRBD1 or TRBD2 (6 bases each). V dropped 0 bases and J dropped 2 bases, with 10 bases sitting between them. The CDR3 is made up of 15 amino acids. Germline CDR1 and CDR2: SGDLS and YYNGEE. The CDR3 coding sequence is TGTGCCAGCAGCGTAGGAGGGGGGTCCACAGATACGCAGTATTTT. Its translation: CASSVGGGSTDTQYF.

This sequence joins TRBV6-1 and TRBJ1-5; D may be TRBD1 (6 bases). Trimming left V 2 bases short and J 3 bases short, with 11 bases between. The CDR3 has 15 residues. Germline loops: CDR1 MNHNS, CDR2 SASEGT. DNA of the CDR3: TGTGCCAGCAGTGAACAGGGACAAGTCAATCAGCCCCAGCATTTT. Residues: CASSEQGQVNQPQHF.

The chain couples TRBV10-3 to TRBJ2-6, with D hard to call. This CDR3 has 15 amino acids. V lost 7 bases and J 0 bases, leaving 10 bases between the germline ends. The germline gives CDR1 ENHRY, CDR2 SYGVKD. CDR3 bases: TGTGCCATCACTAACAGCCTCTCTGGGGCCAACGTCCTGACTTTC. Translation gives CAITNSLSGANVLTF.

The V gene is TRBV6-4, the J gene TRBJ2-3, with D maybe TRBD2 (5 bases). V was pared by 4 bases and J by 5 bases, with 10 bases between. Germline V gene sequence: CDR1 MRHNA, CDR2 SNTAGT. This CDR3 has 13 amino acids. In DNA, the CDR3 is TGTGCCAGCAGTGCGAACGGGATAGATACGCAGTATTTT. Translation gives CASSANGIDTQYF.

The chain couples TRBV25-1 to TRBJ1-1; D is possibly TRBD1 (6 bases). V was shortened by 1 base and J by 4 bases, with 13 bases between the two germline ends. Germline-derived CDR1 and CDR2 are MGHDK and SYGVNS. The CDR3 sequence is 15 residues long. The DNA for the CDR3 is TGTGCCAGCAGTGAATCCCCCACAGGGCGCACTGAAGCTTTCTTT. Residues: CASSESPTGRTEAFF.

V usage is TRBV7-9 and J usage is TRBJ2-5, with 11 bases identical to TRBD1. The CDR3 covers 15 residues. The junction had 4 bases not matched to a gene; V was cut back by 4 bases and J by 3 bases. From germline, CDR1 is SEHNR and CDR2 FQNEAQ (reference sequence). Written as DNA, the CDR3 is TGTGCCAGCAGCTATCGGACAGGGGGCAAAGAGACCCAGTACTTC. It yields the protein CASSYRTGGKETQYF.

The rearrangement joins TRBV5-1 to TRBJ2-3; D possibly corresponds to TRBD1 (6 bases). The germline V gene has CDR1 SGHRS and CDR2 YFSETQ. This CDR3 has 15 residues. Trimming shortened V by 2 bases and J by 4 bases, and 14 bases separated the two germline ends. CDR3 residues: CASSLGTTGADTQYF. The CDR3, as DNA: TGCGCCAGCAGCTTAGGGACAACCGGGGCAGATACGCAGTATTTT.

V and J are TRBV28 and TRBJ2-1; possible D gene TRBD1, 6 bases. The germline V gene has CDR1 MDHEN and CDR2 SYDVKM. The CDR3 totals 13 residues. V lost 8 bases and J lost 0, with 8 bases in between. The CDR3 region is CASGGRSYNEQFF. The CDR3, as DNA: TGTGCCAGCGGGGGCCGCTCCTACAATGAGCAGTTCTTC.

The chain links TRBV27 to TRBJ1-2, with unresolved D. V was trimmed by 3 bases and J by 1 base, leaving 12 bases between them. The CDR3 runs 15 residues. Germline V gives CDR1 MNHEY, CDR2 SMNVEV (reference sequence). The CDR3, as DNA: TGTGCCAGCAGTTTCACGGGGTCTAGTAACTATGGCTACACCTTC. As protein: CASSFTGSSNYGYTF.

CDR3 residues: CASSPPSVEVGGRNEQFF. Here the CDR3 DNA reads TGTGCCAGCTCACCACCCTCGGTCGAAGTCGGGGGGCGCAATGAGCAGTTCTTC. V usage is TRBV18 and J usage is TRBJ2-1, with D possibly matching TRBD2 (7 bases). V was pared by 0 bases and J by 6 bases, with 21 bases between. CDR1 is KGHSH and CDR2 is LQKENI in the germline V gene. The CDR3 has 18 amino acids.

V and J are TRBV7-9 and TRBJ1-1, with 9 bases fitting TRBD1. Per the germline V gene, CDR1 is SEHNR and CDR2 is FQNEAQ (reference sequence). The CDR3 contains 18 residues. The V and J ends lost 0 bases and 1 base, in that order; junction bases with no gene match: 9. The CDR3 spells CASSLAFTPTGGNTEAFF. In DNA form, the CDR3 reads TGTGCCAGCAGCTTAGCTTTCACACCGACAGGGGGGAACACTGAAGCTTTCTTT. Drawing the rest from reference TRBV7-9 and TRBJ1-1, the complete variable domain is DTGVSQNPRHKITKRGQNVTFRCDPISEHNRLYWYRQTLGQGPEFLTYFQNEAQLEKSRLLSDRFSAERPKGSFSTLEIQRTEQGDSAMYLCASSLAFTPTGGNTEAFFGQGTRLTVV.

The chain joins TRBV2 to TRBJ1-4; D might be TRBD1 (5 bases). Trimming removed 2 bases at V and 7 bases at J, with 11 bases between. Germline CDR1 reads SNHLY; CDR2 reads FYNNEI. This CDR3 has 14 amino acids. The CDR3 loop reads CASSEKGSVEKLFF. In nucleotides, the CDR3 is TGTGCCAGCAGTGAAAAGGGGTCGGTTGAAAAACTGTTTTTT.

The chain is built from TRBV10-3 and TRBJ2-3, with 9 nucleotides matching TRBD1. The germline CDR1 and CDR2 sequences are ENHRY and SYGVKD. J was trimmed by 5 bases and V by 8 bases; bases with no gene match: 5. CDR3 size: 13 residues. CDR3 sequence reads: CAIRDRAEDTQYF. The DNA for the CDR3 is TGTGCCATCCGGGACAGGGCGGAAGATACGCAGTATTTT.

The CDR3 loop is CASSLTPGGYEQYF. For the CDR3, the DNA is TGTGCCAGCAGCCTTACCCCCGGGGGCTACGAGCAGTACTTC. The chain recombines TRBV7-2 with TRBJ2-7, with a tentative D call TRBD2 (6 bases). The CDR3 has 14 amino acids. Trimming stripped 5 bases from V and 3 bases from J, with 14 bases between. Germline V gives CDR1 SGHTA, CDR2 FQGNSA.